This TCR beta chain was profiled in a study of blood T cell repertoires in COVID-19. Whole-study context: PBMCs, B-cell-depleted T cells, or T cells were the source of the cDNA or gDNA that made up the material.

This CDR3 has 13 residues. Trimming took 4 bases from V and 5 from J; bases not matched to a gene: 4. Per the germline V gene, CDR1 is SGHAT and CDR2 is FQNNGV. Original methodology: Researchers report that nucleated cell counts were estimated from reference gene primer amplification. Sequencing used immunoSEQ multiplex PCR; TCRdb keeps in-frame clones, though not all of them. That table furnishes V, J and clone size, whereas the DNA furnished D and trimming. The table shows over 150,000 clones, with about 90% occurring only once. The sequence was collected from a man aged 50 or older with acute or convalescent COVID-19. Sequenced: peripheral blood. The chain joins TRBV11-2 to TRBJ2-7, with 8 bases lining up with TRBD1. CDR3 sequence: CASSWTGLDEQYV. Here the CDR3 DNA reads TGTGCCAGCAGCTGGACAGGGCTAGACGAGCAGTACGTC.